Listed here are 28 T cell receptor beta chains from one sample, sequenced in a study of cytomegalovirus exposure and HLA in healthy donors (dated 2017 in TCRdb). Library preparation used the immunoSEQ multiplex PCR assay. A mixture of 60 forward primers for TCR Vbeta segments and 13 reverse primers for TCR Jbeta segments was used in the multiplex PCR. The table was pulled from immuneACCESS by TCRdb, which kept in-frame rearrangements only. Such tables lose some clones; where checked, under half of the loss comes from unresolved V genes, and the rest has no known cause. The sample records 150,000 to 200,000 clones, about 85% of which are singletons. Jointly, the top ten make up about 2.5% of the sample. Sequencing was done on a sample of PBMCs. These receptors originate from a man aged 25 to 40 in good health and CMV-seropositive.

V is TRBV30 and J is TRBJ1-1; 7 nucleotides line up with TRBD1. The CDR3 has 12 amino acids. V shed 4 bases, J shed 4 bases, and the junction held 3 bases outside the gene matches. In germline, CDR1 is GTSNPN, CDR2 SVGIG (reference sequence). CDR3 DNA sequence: TGTGCCTGGACACAGGGGAGCACTGAAGCTTTCTTT. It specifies CAWTQGSTEAFF.

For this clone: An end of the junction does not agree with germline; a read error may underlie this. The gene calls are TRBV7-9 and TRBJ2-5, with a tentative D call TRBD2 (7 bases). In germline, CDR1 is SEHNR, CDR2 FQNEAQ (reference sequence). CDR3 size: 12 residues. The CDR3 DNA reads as TGTTCCAGCACCTTGGGGGGGGCGGGCCAGTACTTC. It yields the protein CSSTLGGAGQYF.

CDR3 bases: TGTGCCAGCAGCTTGCCGACAGGGATCAACTATGGCTACACCTTC. It codes for CASSLPTGINYGYTF. The V and J genes are TRBV11-2 and TRBJ1-2; 7 bases agree with TRBD1. The trim removed 3 bases at V and 2 bases at J, leaving 6 bases unmatched. The germline V gene encodes CDR1 SGHAT and CDR2 FQNNGV. The CDR3 length is 15 residues. Using reference TRBV11-2 and TRBJ1-2 for the parts outside the CDR3, the full variable domain is EAGVAQSPRYKIIEKRQSVAFWCNPISGHATLYWYQQILGQGPKLLIQFQNNGVVDDSQLPKDRFSAERLKGVDSTLKIQPAKLEDSAVYLCASSLPTGINYGYTFGSGTRLTVV.

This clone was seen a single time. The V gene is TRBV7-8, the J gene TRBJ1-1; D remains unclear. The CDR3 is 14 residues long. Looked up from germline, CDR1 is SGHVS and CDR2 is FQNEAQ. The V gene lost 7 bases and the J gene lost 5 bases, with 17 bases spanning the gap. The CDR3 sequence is CASTYLVSYTEAFF. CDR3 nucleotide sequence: TGTGCCAGCACGTATCTTGTGTCTTATACTGAAGCTTTCTTT.

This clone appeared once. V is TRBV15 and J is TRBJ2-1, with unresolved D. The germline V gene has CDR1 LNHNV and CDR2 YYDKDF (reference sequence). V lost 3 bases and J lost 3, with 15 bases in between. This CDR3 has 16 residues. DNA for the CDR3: TGTGCCACCAGCAGGGGCGATGTGGGTGTCTACAATGAGCAGTTCTTC. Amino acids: CATSRGDVGVYNEQFF.

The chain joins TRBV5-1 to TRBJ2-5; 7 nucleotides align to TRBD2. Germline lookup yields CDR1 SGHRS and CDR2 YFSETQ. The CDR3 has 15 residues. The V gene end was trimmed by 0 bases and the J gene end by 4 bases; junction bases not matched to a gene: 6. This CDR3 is CASSLGVGGRETQYF. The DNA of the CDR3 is TGCGCCAGCAGCTTGGGGGTCGGGGGGAGAGAGACCCAGTACTTC.

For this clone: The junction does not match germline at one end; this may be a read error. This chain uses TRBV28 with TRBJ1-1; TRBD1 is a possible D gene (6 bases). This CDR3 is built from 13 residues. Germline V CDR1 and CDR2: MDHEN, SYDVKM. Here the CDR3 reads CAGSLLGQTEAFF. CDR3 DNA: TGTGCCGGCAGCCTCCTCGGACAGACTGAAGCTTTCTTT. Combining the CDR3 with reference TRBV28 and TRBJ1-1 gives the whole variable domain DVKVTQSSRYLVKRTGEKVFLECVQDMDHENMFWYRQDPGLGLRLIYFSYDVKMKEKGDIPEGYSVSREKKERFSLILESASTNQTSMYLCAGSLLGQTEAFFGQGTRLTVV.

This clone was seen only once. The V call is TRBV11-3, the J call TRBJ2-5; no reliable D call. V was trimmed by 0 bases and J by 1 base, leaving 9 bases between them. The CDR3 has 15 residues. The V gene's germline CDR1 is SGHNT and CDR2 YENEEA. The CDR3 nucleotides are TGTGCCAGCAGCTTAGATCACCCAGTCCAAGAGACCCAGTACTTC. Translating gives CASSLDHPVQETQYF.

CDR3 nucleotide sequence: TGTGCCAGTAGTCCCGGACAGGGTTTGAACACTGAAGCTTTCTTT. Amino acid sequence: CASSPGQGLNTEAFF. The chain is built from TRBV19 and TRBJ1-1; 8 nucleotides agree with TRBD1. The V gene's germline CDR1 is LNHDA and CDR2 SQIVND (reference sequence). V lost 5 bases to trimming and J lost 0 bases; unmatched junction nucleotides: 5. CDR3 length: 15 amino acids. The full variable domain, with the rest looked up from reference TRBV19 and TRBJ1-1, is DGGITQSPKYLFRKEGQNVTLSCEQNLNHDAMYWYRQDPGQGLRLIYYSQIVNDFQKGDIAEGYSVSREKKESFPLTVTSAQKNPTAFYLCASSPGQGLNTEAFFGQGTRLTVV.

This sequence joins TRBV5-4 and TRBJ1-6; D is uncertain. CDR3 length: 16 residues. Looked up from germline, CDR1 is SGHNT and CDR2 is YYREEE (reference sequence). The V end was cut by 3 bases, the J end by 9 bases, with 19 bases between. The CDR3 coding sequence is TGTGCCAGCAGCTCCGTTTCAAGCCCTGCGAGTTCACCCCTCCACTTT. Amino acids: CASSSVSSPASSPLHF.

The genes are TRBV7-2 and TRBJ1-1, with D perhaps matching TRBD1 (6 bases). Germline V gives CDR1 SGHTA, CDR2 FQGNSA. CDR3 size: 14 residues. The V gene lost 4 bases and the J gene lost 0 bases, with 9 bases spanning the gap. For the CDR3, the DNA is TGTGCCAGCAGCTCCGGACAGATGAACACTGAAGCTTTCTTT. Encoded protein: CASSSGQMNTEAFF.

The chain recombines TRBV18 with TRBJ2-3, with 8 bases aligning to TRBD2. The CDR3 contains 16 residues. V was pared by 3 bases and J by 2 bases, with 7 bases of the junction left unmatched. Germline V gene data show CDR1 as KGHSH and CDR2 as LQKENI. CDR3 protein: CASSPGGSGNTDTQYF. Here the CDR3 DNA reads TGTGCCAGCTCACCTGGGGGTAGCGGGAACACAGATACGCAGTATTTT.

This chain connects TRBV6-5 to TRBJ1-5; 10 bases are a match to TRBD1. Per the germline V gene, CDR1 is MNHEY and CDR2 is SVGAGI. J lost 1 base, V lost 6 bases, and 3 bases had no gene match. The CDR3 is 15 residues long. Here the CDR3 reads CASRTDRGSNQPQHF. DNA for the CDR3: TGTGCCAGCAGGACGGACAGGGGGAGCAATCAGCCCCAGCATTTT.

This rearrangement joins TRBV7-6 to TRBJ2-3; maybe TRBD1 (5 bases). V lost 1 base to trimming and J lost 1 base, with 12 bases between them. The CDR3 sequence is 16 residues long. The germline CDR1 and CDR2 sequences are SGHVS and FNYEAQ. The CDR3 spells CASSLGSGRGTDTQYF. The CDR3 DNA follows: TGTGCCAGCAGCTTAGGCAGTGGCAGGGGCACAGATACGCAGTATTTT.

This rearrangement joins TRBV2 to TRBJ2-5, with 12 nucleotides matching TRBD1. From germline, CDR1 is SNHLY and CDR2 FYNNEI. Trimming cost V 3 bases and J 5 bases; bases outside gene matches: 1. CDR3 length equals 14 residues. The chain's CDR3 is CASSEGQGAETQYF. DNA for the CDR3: TGTGCCAGCAGTGAGGGACAGGGGGCGGAGACCCAGTACTTC.

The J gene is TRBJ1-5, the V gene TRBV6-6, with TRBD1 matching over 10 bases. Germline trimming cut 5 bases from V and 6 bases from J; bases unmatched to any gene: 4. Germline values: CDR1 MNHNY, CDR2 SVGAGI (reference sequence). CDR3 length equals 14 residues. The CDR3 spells CASSPTGGGQPQHF. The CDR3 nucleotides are TGTGCCAGCAGTCCGACAGGGGGCGGTCAGCCCCAGCATTTT.

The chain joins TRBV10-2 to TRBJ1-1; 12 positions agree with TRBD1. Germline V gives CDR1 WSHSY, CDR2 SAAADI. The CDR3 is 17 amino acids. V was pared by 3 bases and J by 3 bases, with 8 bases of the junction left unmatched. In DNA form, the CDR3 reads TGCGCCAGCAGTGATTTCTGGGACAGGGGGCTTTACACTGAAGCTTTCTTT. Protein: CASSDFWDRGLYTEAFF.

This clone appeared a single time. The CDR3 protein is CASSSHGGADTQYF. The CDR3 nucleotides are TGTGCCAGCAGCTCCCACGGGGGTGCAGATACGCAGTATTTT. This rearrangement joins TRBV5-4 to TRBJ2-3; maybe TRBD2 (6 bases). The CDR3 has 14 residues. Germline CDR1 is SGHNT and CDR2 is YYREEE (reference sequence). Trimming removed 3 bases from V and 4 bases from J, with 12 bases in between.

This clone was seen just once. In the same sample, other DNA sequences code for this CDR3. CDR3 amino acids: CASSYRPGLGGNEQFF. The CDR3, as DNA: TGTGCCAGCAGTTACCGACCGGGACTAGGGGGGAATGAGCAGTTCTTC. The V gene is TRBV27, the J gene TRBJ2-1, with 8 positions matching TRBD2. V shed 4 bases, J shed 7 bases, and the junction held 12 bases outside the gene matches. From germline, CDR1 is MNHEY and CDR2 SMNVEV (reference sequence). CDR3 length equals 16 residues.

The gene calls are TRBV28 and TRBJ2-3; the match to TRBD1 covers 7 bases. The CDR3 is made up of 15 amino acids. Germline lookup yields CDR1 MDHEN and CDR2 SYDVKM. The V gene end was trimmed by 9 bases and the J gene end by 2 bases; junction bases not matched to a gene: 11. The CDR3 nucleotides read TGTGCCAGTAAACAGGGGAGCGGAACCACAGATACGCAGTATTTT. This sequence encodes CASKQGSGTTDTQYF.

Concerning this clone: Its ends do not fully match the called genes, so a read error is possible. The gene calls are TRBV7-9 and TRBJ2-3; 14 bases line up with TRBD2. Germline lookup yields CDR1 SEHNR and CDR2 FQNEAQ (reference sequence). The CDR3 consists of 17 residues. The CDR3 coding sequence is TGTTCCAGCAGCCCGCGACTAGCGGGAGGGCCTACAGATACGCAGTATTTT. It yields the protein CSSSPRLAGGPTDTQYF.

The chain's CDR3 is CSASRGGRGPGELFF. The CDR3, as DNA: TGCAGCGCCTCGCGGGGGGGCAGGGGGCCCGGGGAGCTGTTTTTT. The rearrangement uses TRBV29-1 and TRBJ2-2, with a possible D match to TRBD2 (9 bases). This CDR3 comprises 15 residues. Germline V CDR1 and CDR2: SQVTM, ANQGSEA. V was clipped by 7 bases and J by 6 bases, with 21 bases between them.

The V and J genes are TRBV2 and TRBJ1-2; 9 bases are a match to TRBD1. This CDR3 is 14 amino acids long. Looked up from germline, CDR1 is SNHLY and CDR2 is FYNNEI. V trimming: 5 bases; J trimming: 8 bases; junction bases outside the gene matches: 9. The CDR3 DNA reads TGTGCCAGCAGTTTTCGACAGGGGGATCGGGGCTACACCTTC. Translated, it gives CASSFRQGDRGYTF.

The CDR3 DNA reads as TGTGCCAGTAGTATCCCGGGACTAGCGGGAAATGAGCAGTTCTTC. Translating gives CASSIPGLAGNEQFF. The J gene is TRBJ2-1, the V gene TRBV19, with TRBD2 matching 13 bases. The CDR3 runs to 15 residues. V dropped 3 bases and J dropped 7; count of bases not matched to a gene: 3. Germline lookup yields CDR1 LNHDA and CDR2 SQIVND (reference sequence).

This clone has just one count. The CDR3 sequence is CASSLYEGPGGQYF. The CDR3 DNA follows: TGTGCCAGCAGCTTGTATGAGGGCCCGGGAGGGCAGTACTTC. J is TRBJ2-7 and V is TRBV5-4, with TRBD2 matching over 7 bases. CDR3 size: 14 residues. Looked up from germline, CDR1 is SGHNT and CDR2 is YYREEE (reference sequence). V was pared by 1 base and J by 9 bases, with 10 bases of the junction left unmatched.

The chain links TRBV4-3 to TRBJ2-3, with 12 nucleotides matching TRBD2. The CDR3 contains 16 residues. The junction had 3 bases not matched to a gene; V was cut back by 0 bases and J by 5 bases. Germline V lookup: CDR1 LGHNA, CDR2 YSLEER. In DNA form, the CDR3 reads TGCGCCAGCAGCCAAGAATCACTAGCGGGAGGAGATACGCAGTATTTT. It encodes CASSQESLAGGDTQYF.

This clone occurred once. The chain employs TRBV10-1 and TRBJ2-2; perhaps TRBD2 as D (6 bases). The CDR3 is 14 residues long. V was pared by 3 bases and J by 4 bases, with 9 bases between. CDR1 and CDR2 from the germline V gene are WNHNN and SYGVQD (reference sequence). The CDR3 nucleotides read TGCGCCAGCAGTGAAATGGGGGGCACCGGGGAGCTGTTTTTT. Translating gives CASSEMGGTGELFF.

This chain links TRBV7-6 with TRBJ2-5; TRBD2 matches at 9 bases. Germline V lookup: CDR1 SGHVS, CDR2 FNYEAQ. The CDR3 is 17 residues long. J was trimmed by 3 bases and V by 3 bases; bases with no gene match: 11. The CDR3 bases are TGTGCCAGCAGCTTCCCATATACTAGCGGGTCAAAAGAGACCCAGTACTTC. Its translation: CASSFPYTSGSKETQYF. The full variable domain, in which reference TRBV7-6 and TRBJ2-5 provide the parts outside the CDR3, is GAGVSQSPRYKVTKRGQDVALRCDPISGHVSLYWYRQALGQGPEFLTYFNYEAQQDKSGLPNDRFSAERPEGSISTLTIQRTEQRDSAMYRCASSFPYTSGSKETQYFGPGTRLLVL.